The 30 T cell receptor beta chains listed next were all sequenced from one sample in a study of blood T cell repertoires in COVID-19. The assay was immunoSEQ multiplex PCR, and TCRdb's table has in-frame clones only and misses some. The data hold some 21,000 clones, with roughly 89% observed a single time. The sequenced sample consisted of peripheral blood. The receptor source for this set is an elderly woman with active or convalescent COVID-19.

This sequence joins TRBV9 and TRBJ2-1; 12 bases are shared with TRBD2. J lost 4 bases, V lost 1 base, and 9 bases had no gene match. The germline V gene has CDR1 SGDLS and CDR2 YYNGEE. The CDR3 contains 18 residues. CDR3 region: CASSVLPSGGAVYNEQFF. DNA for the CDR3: TGTGCCAGCAGCGTACTGCCTAGCGGGGGGGCCGTATACAATGAGCAGTTCTTC.

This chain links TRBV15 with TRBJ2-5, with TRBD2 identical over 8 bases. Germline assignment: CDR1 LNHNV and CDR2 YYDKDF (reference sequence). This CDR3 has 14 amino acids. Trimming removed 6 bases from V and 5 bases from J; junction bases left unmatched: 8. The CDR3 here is CATRDTSGWETQYF. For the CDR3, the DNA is TGTGCCACCAGGGACACTAGCGGCTGGGAGACCCAGTACTTC.

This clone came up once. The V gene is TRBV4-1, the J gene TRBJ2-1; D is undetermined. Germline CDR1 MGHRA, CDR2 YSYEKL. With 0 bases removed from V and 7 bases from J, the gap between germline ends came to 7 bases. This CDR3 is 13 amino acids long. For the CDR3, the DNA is TGCGCCAGCAGCCAAGACCGGTTGAATGAGCAGTTCTTC. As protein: CASSQDRLNEQFF.

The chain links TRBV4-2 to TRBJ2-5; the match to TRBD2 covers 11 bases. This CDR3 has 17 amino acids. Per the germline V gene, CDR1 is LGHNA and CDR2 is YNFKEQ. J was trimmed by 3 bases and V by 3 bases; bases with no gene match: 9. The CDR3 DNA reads TGTGCCAGCAGCCATTTCCTAGCGGGGGGAGGGGAAGAGACCCAGTACTTC. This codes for CASSHFLAGGGEETQYF.

CDR3 protein: CASRLAGTGALEQYF. The CDR3 DNA follows: TGTGCCAGCAGATTGGCCGGGACAGGGGCTTTGGAACAGTACTTC. The chain couples TRBV11-2 to TRBJ2-5; 10 bases are shared with TRBD1. J lost 11 bases, V lost 6 bases, and 15 bases had no gene match. The CDR3 has 15 amino acids. The germline V gene encodes CDR1 SGHAT and CDR2 FQNNGV.

CDR3 nucleotides: TGTGCCAGCAGCTCTGGGACAGGTACAAGCCAGCCCCAGCATTTT. It yields the protein CASSSGTGTSQPQHF. V usage is TRBV7-2 and J usage is TRBJ1-5; 8 positions match TRBD1. Germline assignment: CDR1 SGHTA and CDR2 FQGNSA. The CDR3 sequence is 15 residues long. After removal of 4 bases from V and 7 bases from J, the junction contained 9 bases not matched to a gene.

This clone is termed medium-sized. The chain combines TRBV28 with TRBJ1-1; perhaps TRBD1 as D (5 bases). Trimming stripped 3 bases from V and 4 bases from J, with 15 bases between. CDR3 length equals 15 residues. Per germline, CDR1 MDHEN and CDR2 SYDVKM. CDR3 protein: CASSFQGSFSTEAFF. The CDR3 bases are TGTGCCAGCAGTTTTCAGGGATCATTCAGCACTGAAGCTTTCTTT.

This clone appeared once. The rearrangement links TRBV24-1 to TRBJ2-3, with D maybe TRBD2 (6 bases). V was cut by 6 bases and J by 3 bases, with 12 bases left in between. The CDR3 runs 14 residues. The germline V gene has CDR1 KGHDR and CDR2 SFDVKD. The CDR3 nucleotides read TGTGCCACCAGTCCGGGACGGGAGACAGATACGCAGTATTTT. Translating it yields CATSPGRETDTQYF.

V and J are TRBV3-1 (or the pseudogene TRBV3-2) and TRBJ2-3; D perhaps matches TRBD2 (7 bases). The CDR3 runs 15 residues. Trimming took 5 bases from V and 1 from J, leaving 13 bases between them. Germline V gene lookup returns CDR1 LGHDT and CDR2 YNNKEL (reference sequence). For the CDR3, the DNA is TGTGCCAGCAGCGGACGGGGGGCCCGCACAGATACGCAGTATTTT. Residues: CASSGRGARTDTQYF.

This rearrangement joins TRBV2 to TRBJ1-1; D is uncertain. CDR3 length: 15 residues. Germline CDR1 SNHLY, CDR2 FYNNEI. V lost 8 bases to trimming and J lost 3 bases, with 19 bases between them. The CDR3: CASGGSRAIDTEAFF. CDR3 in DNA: TGTGCCAGCGGTGGGTCGAGGGCAATTGACACTGAAGCTTTCTTT.

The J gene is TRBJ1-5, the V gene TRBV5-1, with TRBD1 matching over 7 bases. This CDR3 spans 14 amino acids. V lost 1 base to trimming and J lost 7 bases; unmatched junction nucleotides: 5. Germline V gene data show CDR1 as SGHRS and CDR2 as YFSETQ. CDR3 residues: CASSLIGGGQPQHF. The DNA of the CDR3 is TGCGCCAGCAGCTTGATAGGGGGCGGGCAGCCCCAGCATTTT.

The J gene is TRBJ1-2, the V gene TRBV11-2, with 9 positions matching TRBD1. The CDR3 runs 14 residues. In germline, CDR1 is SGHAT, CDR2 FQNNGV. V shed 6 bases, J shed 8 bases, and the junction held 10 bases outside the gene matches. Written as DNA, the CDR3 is TGTGCCAGCAGAAGGACAGGGGACGCTTTGGGCTACACCTTC. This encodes CASRRTGDALGYTF.

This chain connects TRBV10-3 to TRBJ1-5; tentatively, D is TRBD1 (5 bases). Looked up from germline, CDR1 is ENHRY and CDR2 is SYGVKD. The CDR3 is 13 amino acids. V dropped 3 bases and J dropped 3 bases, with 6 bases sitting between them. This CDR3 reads CAISDRDNQPQHF. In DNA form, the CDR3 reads TGTGCCATCAGTGACAGGGACAATCAGCCCCAGCATTTT.

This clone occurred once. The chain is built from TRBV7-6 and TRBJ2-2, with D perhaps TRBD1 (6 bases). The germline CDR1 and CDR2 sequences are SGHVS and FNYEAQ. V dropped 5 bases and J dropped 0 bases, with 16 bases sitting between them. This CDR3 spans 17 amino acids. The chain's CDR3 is CASSRWGRGANTGELFF. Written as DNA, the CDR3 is TGTGCCAGCAGCCGATGGGGCAGGGGCGCGAACACCGGGGAGCTGTTTTTT.

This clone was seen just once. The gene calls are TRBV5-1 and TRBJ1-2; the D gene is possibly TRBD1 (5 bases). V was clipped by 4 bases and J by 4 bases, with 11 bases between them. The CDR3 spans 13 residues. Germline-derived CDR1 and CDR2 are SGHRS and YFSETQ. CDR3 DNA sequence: TGCGCCAGCAGCGTGGGGGACTCCTATGGCTACACCTTC. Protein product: CASSVGDSYGYTF.

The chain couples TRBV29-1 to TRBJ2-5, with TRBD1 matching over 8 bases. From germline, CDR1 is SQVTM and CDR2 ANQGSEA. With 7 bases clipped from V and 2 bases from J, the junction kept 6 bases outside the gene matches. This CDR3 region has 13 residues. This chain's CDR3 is CSGRTGYQETQYF. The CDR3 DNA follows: TGCAGCGGAAGGACAGGGTATCAAGAGACCCAGTACTTC.

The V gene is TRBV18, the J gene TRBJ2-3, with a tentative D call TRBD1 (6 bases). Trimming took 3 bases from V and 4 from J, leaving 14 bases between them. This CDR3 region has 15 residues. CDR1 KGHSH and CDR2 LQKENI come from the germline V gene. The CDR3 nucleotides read TGTGCCAGCTCACCGGGACCTCCAGGGGCAGATACGCAGTATTTT. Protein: CASSPGPPGADTQYF.

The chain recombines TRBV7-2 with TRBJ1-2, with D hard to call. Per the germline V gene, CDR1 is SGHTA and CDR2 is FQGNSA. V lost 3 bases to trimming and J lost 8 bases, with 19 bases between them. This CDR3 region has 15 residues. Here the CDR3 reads CASSLTWEQVGGYTF. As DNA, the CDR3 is TGTGCCAGCAGCTTGACTTGGGAGCAAGTGGGAGGCTACACCTTC. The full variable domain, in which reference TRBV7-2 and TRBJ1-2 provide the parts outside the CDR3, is GAGVSQSPSNKVTEKGKDVELRCDPISGHTALYWYRQSLGQGLEFLIYFQGNSAPDKSGLPSDRFSAERTGGSVSTLTIQRTQQEDSAVYLCASSLTWEQVGGYTFGSGTRLTVV.

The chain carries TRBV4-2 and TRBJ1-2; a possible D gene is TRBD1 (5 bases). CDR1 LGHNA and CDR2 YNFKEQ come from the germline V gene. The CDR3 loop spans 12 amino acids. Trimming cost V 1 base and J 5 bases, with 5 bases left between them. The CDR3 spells CASSQAGYGYTF. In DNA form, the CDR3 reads TGTGCCAGCAGCCAAGCAGGGTATGGCTACACCTTC.

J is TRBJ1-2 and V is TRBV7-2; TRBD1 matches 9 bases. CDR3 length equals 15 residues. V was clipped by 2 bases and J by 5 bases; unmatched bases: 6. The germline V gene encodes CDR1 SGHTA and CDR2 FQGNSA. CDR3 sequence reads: CASSLSPGQGYGYTF. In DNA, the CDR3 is TGTGCCAGCAGCTTATCACCTGGACAGGGGTATGGCTACACCTTC.

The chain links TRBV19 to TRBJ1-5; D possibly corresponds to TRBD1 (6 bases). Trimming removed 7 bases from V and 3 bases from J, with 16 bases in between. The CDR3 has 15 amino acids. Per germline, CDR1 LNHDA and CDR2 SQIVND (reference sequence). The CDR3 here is CASKLRTGNNQPQHF. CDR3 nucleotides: TGTGCCAGTAAGCTAAGAACAGGGAACAATCAGCCCCAGCATTTT.

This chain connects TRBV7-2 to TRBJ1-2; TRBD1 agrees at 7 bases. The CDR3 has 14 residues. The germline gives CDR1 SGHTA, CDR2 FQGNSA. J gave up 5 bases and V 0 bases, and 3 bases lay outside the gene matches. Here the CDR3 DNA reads TGTGCCAGCAGCTTAGCGGACAGGCTGTATGGCTACACCTTC. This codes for CASSLADRLYGYTF.

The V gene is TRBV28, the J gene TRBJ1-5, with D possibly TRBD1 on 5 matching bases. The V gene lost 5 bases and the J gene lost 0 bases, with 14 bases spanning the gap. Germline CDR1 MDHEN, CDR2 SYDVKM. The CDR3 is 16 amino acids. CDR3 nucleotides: TGTGCCAGCAGTGACGGAGGGGCTTATAGCAATCAGCCCCAGCATTTT. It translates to CASSDGGAYSNQPQHF.

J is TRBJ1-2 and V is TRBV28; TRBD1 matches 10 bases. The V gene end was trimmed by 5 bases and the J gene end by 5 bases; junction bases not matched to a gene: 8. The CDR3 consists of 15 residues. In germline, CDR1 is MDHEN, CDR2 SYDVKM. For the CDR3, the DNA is TGTGCCAGCAGTCCCACCGACAGGGGGCGTTATGGCTACACCTTC. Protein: CASSPTDRGRYGYTF.

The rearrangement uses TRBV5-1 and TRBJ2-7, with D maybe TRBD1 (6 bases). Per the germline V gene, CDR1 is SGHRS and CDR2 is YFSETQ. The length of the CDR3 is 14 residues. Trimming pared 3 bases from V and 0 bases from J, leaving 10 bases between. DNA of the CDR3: TGCGCCAGCAGCTCCGGGACACTCTCCTACGAGCAGTACTTC. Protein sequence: CASSSGTLSYEQYF.

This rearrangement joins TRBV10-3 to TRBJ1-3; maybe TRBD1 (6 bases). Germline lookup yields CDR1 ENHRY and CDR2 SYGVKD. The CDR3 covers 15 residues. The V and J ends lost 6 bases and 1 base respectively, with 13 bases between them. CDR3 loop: CAIRGASPSGNTIYF. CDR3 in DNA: TGTGCCATCAGGGGGGCTAGCCCTTCTGGAAACACCATATATTTT.

This CDR3 is CASSPLAGDEDTQYF. The CDR3 DNA reads as TGTGCCAGCAGCCCCCTGGCGGGAGACGAAGATACGCAGTATTTT. The gene calls are TRBV28 and TRBJ2-3; TRBD2 aligns across 7 bases. J gave up 5 bases and V 6 bases, and 11 bases lay outside the gene matches. Germline V lookup: CDR1 MDHEN, CDR2 SYDVKM. The CDR3 totals 15 residues.

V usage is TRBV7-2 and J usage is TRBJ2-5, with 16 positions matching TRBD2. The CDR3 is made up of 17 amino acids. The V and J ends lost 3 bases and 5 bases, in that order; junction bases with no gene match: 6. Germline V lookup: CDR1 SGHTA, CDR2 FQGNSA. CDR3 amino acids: CASSLGLAGGLMETQYF. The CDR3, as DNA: TGTGCCAGCAGCTTGGGACTAGCGGGAGGGCTAATGGAGACCCAGTACTTC.

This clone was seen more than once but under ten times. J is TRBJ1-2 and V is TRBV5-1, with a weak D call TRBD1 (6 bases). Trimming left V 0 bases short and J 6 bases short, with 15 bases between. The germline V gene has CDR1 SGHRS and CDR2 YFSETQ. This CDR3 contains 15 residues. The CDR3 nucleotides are TGCGCCAGCAGCTTGGCTACAGGGAGGGGACATGGCTACACCTTC. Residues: CASSLATGRGHGYTF.

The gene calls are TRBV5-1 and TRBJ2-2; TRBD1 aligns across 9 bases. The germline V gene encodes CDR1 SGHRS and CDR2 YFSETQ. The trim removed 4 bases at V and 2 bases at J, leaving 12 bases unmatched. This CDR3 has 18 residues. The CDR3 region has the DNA TGCGCCAGCAGCCTAAGGACAGGGGAGGGGAGTAACACCGGGGAGCTGTTTTTT. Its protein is CASSLRTGEGSNTGELFF. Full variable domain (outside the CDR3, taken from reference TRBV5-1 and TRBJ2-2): KAGVTQTPRYLIKTRGQQVTLSCSPISGHRSVSWYQQTPGQGLQFLFEYFSETQRNKGNFPGRFSGRQFSNSRSEMNVSTLELGDSALYLCASSLRTGEGSNTGELFFGEGSRLTVL.